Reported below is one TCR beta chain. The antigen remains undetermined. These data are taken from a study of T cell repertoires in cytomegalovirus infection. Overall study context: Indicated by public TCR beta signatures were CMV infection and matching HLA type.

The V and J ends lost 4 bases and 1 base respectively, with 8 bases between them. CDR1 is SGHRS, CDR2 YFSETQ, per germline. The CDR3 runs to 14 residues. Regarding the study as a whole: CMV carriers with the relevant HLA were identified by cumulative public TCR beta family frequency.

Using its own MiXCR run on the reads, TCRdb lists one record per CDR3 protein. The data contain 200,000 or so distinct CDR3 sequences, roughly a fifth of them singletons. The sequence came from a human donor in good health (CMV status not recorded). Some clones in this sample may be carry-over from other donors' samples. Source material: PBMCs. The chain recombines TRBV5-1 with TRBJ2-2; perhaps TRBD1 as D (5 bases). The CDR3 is CASSGDRNTGELFF. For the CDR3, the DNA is TGCGCCAGCAGCGGTGACAGGAACACCGGGGAGCTGTTTTTT. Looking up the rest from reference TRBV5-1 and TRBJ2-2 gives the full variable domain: KAGVTQTPRYLIKTRGQQVTLSCSPISGHRSVSWYQQTPGQGLQFLFEYFSETQRNKGNFPGRFSGRQFSNSRSEMNVSTLELGDSALYLCASSGDRNTGELFFGEGSRLTVL.